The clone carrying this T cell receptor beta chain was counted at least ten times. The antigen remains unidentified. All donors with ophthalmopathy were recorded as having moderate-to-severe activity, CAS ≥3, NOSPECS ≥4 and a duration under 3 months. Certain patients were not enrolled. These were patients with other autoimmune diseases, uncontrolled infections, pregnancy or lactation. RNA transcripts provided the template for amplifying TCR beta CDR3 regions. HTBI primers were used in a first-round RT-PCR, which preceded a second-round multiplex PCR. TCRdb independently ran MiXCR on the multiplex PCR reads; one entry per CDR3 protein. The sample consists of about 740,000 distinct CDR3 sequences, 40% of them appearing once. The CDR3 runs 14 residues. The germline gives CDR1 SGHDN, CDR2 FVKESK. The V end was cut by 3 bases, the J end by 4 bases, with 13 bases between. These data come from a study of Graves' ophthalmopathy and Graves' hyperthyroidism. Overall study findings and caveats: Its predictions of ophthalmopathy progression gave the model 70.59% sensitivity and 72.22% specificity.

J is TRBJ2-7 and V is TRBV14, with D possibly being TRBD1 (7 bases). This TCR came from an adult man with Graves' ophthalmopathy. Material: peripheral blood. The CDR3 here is CASSQRTGLYEQYF. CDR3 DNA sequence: TGTGCCAGCAGCCAGAGGACAGGACTATACGAGCAGTACTTC.